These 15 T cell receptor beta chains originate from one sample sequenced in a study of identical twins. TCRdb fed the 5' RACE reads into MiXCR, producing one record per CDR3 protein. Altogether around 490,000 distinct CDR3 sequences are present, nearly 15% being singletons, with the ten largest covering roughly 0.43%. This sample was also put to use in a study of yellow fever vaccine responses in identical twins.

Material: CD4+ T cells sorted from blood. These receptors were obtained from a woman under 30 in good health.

The CDR3 spells CASSLTGFRYEKLFF. DNA of the CDR3: TGTGCCAGCAGCTTAACTGGGTTCAGATACGAAAAACTGTTTTTT. The gene calls are TRBV11-2 and TRBJ1-4; D is unclear. V was cut by 2 bases and J by 8 bases, with 15 bases left in between. Germline loops: CDR1 SGHAT, CDR2 FQNNGV. CDR3 length: 15 amino acids. Complete variable domain (other parts from reference TRBV11-2 and TRBJ1-4): EAGVAQSPRYKIIEKRQSVAFWCNPISGHATLYWYQQILGQGPKLLIQFQNNGVVDDSQLPKDRFSAERLKGVDSTLKIQPAKLEDSAVYLCASSLTGFRYEKLFFGSGTQLSVL.

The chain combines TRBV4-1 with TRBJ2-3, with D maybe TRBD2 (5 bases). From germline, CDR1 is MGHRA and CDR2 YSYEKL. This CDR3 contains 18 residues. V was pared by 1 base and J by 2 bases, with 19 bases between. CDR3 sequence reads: CASSQVLDSKGFTDTQYF. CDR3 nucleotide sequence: TGCGCCAGCAGCCAAGTATTGGACTCCAAGGGTTTCACAGATACGCAGTATTTT.

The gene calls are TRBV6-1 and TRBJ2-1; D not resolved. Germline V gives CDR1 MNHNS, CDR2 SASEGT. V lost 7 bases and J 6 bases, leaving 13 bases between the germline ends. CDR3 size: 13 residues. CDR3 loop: CASKQIKSNEQFF. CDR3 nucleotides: TGTGCCAGCAAACAGATAAAAAGCAATGAGCAGTTCTTC.

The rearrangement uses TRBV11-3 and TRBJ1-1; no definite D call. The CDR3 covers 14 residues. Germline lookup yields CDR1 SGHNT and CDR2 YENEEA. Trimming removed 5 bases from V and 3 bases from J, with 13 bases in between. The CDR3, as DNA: TGTGCCAGCAGCCACCGGGCTAAAGACACTGAAGCTTTCTTT. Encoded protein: CASSHRAKDTEAFF.

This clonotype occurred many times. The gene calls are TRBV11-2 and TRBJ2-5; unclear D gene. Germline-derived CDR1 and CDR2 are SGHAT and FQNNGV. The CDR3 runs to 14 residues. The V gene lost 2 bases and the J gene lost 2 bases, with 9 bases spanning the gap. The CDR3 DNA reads TGTGCCAGCAGCTTAAGCCTACTACAAGAGACCCAGTACTTC. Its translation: CASSLSLLQETQYF. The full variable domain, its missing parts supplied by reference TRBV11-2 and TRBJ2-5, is EAGVAQSPRYKIIEKRQSVAFWCNPISGHATLYWYQQILGQGPKLLIQFQNNGVVDDSQLPKDRFSAERLKGVDSTLKIQPAKLEDSAVYLCASSLSLLQETQYFGPGTRLLVL.

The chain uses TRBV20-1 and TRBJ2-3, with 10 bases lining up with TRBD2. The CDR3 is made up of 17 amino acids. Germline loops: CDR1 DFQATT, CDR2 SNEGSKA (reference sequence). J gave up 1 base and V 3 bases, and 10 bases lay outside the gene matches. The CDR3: CSASRAGGLLGTDTQYF. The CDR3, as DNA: TGCAGTGCTAGTAGAGCGGGAGGGCTCCTGGGCACAGATACGCAGTATTTT.

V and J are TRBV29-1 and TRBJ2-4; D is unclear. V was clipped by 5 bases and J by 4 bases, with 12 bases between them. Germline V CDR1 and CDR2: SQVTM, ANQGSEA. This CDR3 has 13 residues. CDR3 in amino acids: CSVQTGYKNIQYF. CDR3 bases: TGCAGCGTTCAGACCGGGTATAAAAACATTCAGTACTTC.

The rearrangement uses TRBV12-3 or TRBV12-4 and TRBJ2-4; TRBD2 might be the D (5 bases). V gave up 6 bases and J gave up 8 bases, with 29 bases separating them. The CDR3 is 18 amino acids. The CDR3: CASSPRGAQFPLGHIQYF. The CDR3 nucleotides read TGTGCCAGCAGCCCCCGGGGAGCCCAGTTTCCCTTAGGGCACATTCAGTACTTC.

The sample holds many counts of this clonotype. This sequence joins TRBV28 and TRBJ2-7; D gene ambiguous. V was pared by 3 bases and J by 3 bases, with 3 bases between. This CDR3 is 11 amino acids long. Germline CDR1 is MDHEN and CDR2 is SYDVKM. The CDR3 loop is CASSFYYEQYF. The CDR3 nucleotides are TGTGCCAGCAGTTTTTACTACGAGCAGTACTTC.

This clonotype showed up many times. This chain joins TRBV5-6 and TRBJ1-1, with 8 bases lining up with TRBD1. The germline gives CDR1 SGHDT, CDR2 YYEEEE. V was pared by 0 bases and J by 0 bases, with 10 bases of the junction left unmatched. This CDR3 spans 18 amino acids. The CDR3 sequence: CASSLVDRVVRMNTEAFF. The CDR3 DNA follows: TGTGCCAGCAGCTTGGTGGACAGGGTCGTTAGAATGAACACTGAAGCTTTCTTT.

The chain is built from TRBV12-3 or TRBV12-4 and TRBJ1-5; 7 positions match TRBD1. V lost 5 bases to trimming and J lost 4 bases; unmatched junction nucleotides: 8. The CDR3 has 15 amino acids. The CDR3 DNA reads TGTGCCAGCAGTACCTCTCGACAGGGTAATCAGCCCCAGCATTTT. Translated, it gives CASSTSRQGNQPQHF.

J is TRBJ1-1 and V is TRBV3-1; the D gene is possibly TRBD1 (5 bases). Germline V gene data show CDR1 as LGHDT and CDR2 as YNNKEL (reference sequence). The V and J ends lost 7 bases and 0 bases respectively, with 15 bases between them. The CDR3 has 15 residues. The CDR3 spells CASIPSGTMNTEAFF. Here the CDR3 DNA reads TGTGCCAGCATCCCGTCGGGGACTATGAACACTGAAGCTTTCTTT.

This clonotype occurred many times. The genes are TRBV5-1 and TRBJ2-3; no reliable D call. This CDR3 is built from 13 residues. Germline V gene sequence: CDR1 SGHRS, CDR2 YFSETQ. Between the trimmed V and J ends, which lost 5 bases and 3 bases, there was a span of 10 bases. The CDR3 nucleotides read TGCGCCAGCAGGCCGGAGCCGACAGATACGCAGTATTTT. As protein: CASRPEPTDTQYF. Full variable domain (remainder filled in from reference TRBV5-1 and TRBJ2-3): KAGVTQTPRYLIKTRGQQVTLSCSPISGHRSVSWYQQTPGQGLQFLFEYFSETQRNKGNFPGRFSGRQFSNSRSEMNVSTLELGDSALYLCASRPEPTDTQYFGPGTRLTVL.

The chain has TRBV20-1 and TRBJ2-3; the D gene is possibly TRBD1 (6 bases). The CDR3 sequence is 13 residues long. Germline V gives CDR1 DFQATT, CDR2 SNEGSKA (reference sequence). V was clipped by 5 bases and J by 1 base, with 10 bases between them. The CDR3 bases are TGCAGTGCTTCCAGGACAGGCACAGATACGCAGTATTTT. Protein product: CSASRTGTDTQYF.

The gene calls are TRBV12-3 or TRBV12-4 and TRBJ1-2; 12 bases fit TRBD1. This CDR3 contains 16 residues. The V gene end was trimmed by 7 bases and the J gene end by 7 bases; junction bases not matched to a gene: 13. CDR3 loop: CASTLGDRGLEGGYTF. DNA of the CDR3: TGTGCCAGCACCTTAGGGGACAGGGGGCTTGAGGGTGGCTACACCTTC.